Listed here is a single T cell receptor (beta chain). What it recognizes is unknown. Libraries were prepared by immunoSEQ multiplex PCR; TCRdb keeps only in-frame clonotypes and omits some of them. This repertoire shows approximately 31,000 clones, about 69% found once; its top ten account for approximately 30%. Viral peptide pools were used in the ViraFEST assay to expand antigen-specific CD4+ T cells, and sequencing came afterward. Cultured cells yielded isolated CD4+ T cells after 10 to 11 days. SARS-CoV-2 infection was confirmed by PCR in the person between March and December 2020. These data originate in a study of vaccination effects on CD4 cells after COVID-19. This CDR3 region has 15 residues. Germline V lookup: CDR1 LGHDT, CDR2 YNNKEL (reference sequence). V was trimmed by 1 base and J by 5 bases, leaving 14 bases between them.

This chain uses TRBV3-1 (or the pseudogene TRBV3-2) with TRBJ2-5; D might be TRBD1 or TRBD2, each matching 6 bases. The sequenced sample was CD4+ T cells from PBMCs cultured with a peptide pool, obtained before COVID-19 vaccination. The receptor's source is a human donor who had a prior SARS-CoV-2 infection. The CDR3 DNA sequence: TGTGCCAGCAGCCAAGTATTCGGGGGCGCGGAGACCCAGTACTTC. This gives the protein CASSQVFGGAETQYF.